These 20 T cell receptor beta chains were all obtained from the same sample, sequenced in a study of shared clonotypes between healthy human individuals. Produced via immunoSEQ multiplex PCR; TCRdb's table is partial and in-frame only. The table records 2 million to 3 million clones, 93% of them present only once. Sequenced input: naive CD4+ T cells from PBMCs. Specified subset: CD45RA+ positively selected. These TCRs come from a man between 18 and 35 years old in good health. Some clones in this sample may be carry-over from other donors' samples.

The rearrangement links TRBV5-1 to TRBJ2-7, with D perhaps TRBD2 (6 bases). CDR3 size: 14 residues. CDR1 is SGHRS and CDR2 is YFSETQ in the germline V gene. V was cut by 4 bases and J by 3 bases, with 14 bases left in between. In nucleotides, the CDR3 is TGCGCCAGCAGCCTGAGAGGAGGGTACTACGAGCAGTACTTC. Amino acids: CASSLRGGYYEQYF.

The V and J genes are TRBV25-1 and TRBJ1-5; no definite D call. The germline CDR1 and CDR2 sequences are MGHDK and SYGVNS. There are 18 residues in the CDR3. The V end was cut by 8 bases, the J end by 11 bases, with 34 bases between. The CDR3 reads CASAGSPPPPRGQSAQHF. CDR3 DNA: TGTGCCAGCGCCGGGTCACCACCCCCCCCTCGTGGGCAATCAGCCCAGCATTTT.

The chain has TRBV5-1 and TRBJ2-7; D might be TRBD1 (5 bases). There are 15 residues in the CDR3. V dropped 0 bases and J dropped 7 bases, with 17 bases sitting between them. Looked up from germline, CDR1 is SGHRS and CDR2 is YFSETQ. CDR3 DNA sequence: TGCGCCAGCAGCTTGGGAGACAGAGCCTTTAATGAGCAGTACTTC. Amino acids: CASSLGDRAFNEQYF.

This clone has just one count. The V and J genes are TRBV18 and TRBJ1-4, with a weak D call TRBD1 (5 bases). The CDR3 contains 14 residues. V lost 3 bases and J lost 4, with 9 bases in between. CDR1 and CDR2 (germline): KGHSH, LQKENI. The CDR3 is CASSPRQINEKLFF. The CDR3 coding sequence is TGTGCCAGCTCACCCCGACAGATTAATGAAAAACTGTTTTTT.

The CDR3: CASSPQGSRNTIYF. CDR3 DNA sequence: TGTGCCAGCAGCCCTCAGGGATCCCGAAACACCATATATTTT. The chain combines TRBV28 with TRBJ1-3; perhaps TRBD1 as D (5 bases). This CDR3 is built from 14 residues. Trimming pared 6 bases from V and 5 bases from J, leaving 14 bases between. Germline V lookup: CDR1 MDHEN, CDR2 SYDVKM.

J is TRBJ2-5 and V is TRBV10-3; TRBD2 matches 9 bases. The germline V gene encodes CDR1 ENHRY and CDR2 SYGVKD. The length of the CDR3 is 13 residues. Trimming cost V 6 bases and J 5 bases; bases outside gene matches: 4. The CDR3 here is CAISLAGRETQYF. Written as DNA, the CDR3 is TGTGCCATCAGCCTAGCGGGACGGGAGACCCAGTACTTC.

The chain recombines TRBV27 with TRBJ1-2; D ambiguous. Germline V lookup: CDR1 MNHEY, CDR2 SMNVEV (reference sequence). Deletions cut 3 bases from V and 5 bases from J, with 10 bases between. The CDR3 runs to 13 residues. The CDR3 DNA reads as TGTGCCAGCAGTTTTTCGCAGGTGTATGGCTACACCTTC. It codes for CASSFSQVYGYTF.

The chain uses TRBV2 and TRBJ1-5; TRBD1 matches at 7 bases. The trim removed 8 bases at V and 1 base at J, leaving 11 bases unmatched. The CDR3 consists of 16 residues. Per the germline V gene, CDR1 is SNHLY and CDR2 is FYNNEI. DNA for the CDR3: TGTGCCAGCCGCGACAGGGCTACTATGAGCAATCAGCCCCAGCATTTT. Its translation is CASRDRATMSNQPQHF.

The genes are TRBV10-3 and TRBJ2-1, with D hard to call. The CDR3 consists of 14 residues. V lost 7 bases and J lost 2, with 12 bases in between. CDR1 is ENHRY, CDR2 SYGVKD, per germline. The CDR3, as DNA: TGTGCCATCACTCCTGGGCGTCCCTACAATGAGCAGTTCTTC. This translates into CAITPGRPYNEQFF.

The V call is TRBV27, the J call TRBJ2-3, with unresolved D. The CDR3 is 11 amino acids. Germline values: CDR1 MNHEY, CDR2 SMNVEV (reference sequence). V was shortened by 6 bases and J by 8 bases, with 9 bases between the two germline ends. Here the CDR3 DNA reads TGTGCCAGCAGCCGAGGTAGTACGCAGTATTTT. As protein: CASSRGSTQYF.

The gene calls are TRBV5-1 and TRBJ2-1, with D unclear. V lost 2 bases, J lost 0 bases, and 9 bases lay in between. This CDR3 contains 15 residues. Germline values: CDR1 SGHRS, CDR2 YFSETQ. Here the CDR3 DNA reads TGCGCCAGCAGCTTCTTGGGTCTCTCCTACAATGAGCAGTTCTTC. Protein product: CASSFLGLSYNEQFF.

V usage is TRBV5-4 and J usage is TRBJ2-6; D not resolved. The CDR3 is 17 residues long. CDR1 is SGHNT, CDR2 YYREEE, per germline (reference sequence). Trimming cost V 0 bases and J 3 bases, with 13 bases left between them. In nucleotides, the CDR3 is TGTGCCAGCAGCTTGGGTGGTTTAAGAATTGGGGCCAACGTCCTGACTTTC. Protein product: CASSLGGLRIGANVLTF.

This clone was seen just once. The junction departs from the called germline gene at one end, perhaps through a read error. V and J are TRBV6-1 and TRBJ1-3; 7 nucleotides agree with TRBD1. Looked up from germline, CDR1 is MNHNS and CDR2 is SASEGT. CDR3 length: 15 residues. CDR3 region: CASREGTASGNTIYF. CDR3 DNA sequence: TGTGCCAGCAGAGAAGGGACAGCCTCTGGAAACACCATATATTTT.

J is TRBJ1-2 and V is TRBV28; TRBD1 agrees at 8 bases. Germline lookup yields CDR1 MDHEN and CDR2 SYDVKM. The CDR3 runs to 15 residues. V lost 8 bases and J lost 3; bases outside the gene matches: 11. This CDR3 reads CASATGRTGYYGYTF. The CDR3 DNA follows: TGTGCCAGCGCCACGGGGCGGACAGGGTACTATGGCTACACCTTC.

V gene TRBV28 combines with J gene TRBJ2-3; 14 nucleotides agree with TRBD2. The germline V gene has CDR1 MDHEN and CDR2 SYDVKM. J was trimmed by 1 base and V by 3 bases; bases with no gene match: 12. The CDR3 runs to 20 residues. As DNA, the CDR3 is TGTGCCAGCAGTTTCCTAGGGACTAGCGGGAGCGGGTGGGGCACAGATACGCAGTATTTT. Translated: CASSFLGTSGSGWGTDTQYF.

The genes are TRBV7-3 and TRBJ2-3; D remains ambiguous. The germline V gene has CDR1 SGHTA and CDR2 FQGTGA. This CDR3 has 16 amino acids. Trimming left V 3 bases short and J 1 base short, with 14 bases between. The CDR3 sequence: CASSLARSRGTDTQYF. The CDR3 coding sequence is TGTGCCAGCAGCTTGGCCCGGTCCCGGGGCACAGATACGCAGTATTTT.

This clone was observed a single time. The J gene is TRBJ2-3, the V gene TRBV28, with a possible D match to TRBD1 (6 bases). Germline CDR1 reads MDHEN; CDR2 reads SYDVKM. The CDR3 consists of 14 residues. V lost 6 bases, J lost 1 base, and 11 bases lay in between. CDR3 protein: CASSHRTGTDTQYF. The CDR3 nucleotides are TGTGCCAGCAGCCACCGGACAGGCACAGATACGCAGTATTTT. The full variable domain, rest sourced from reference TRBV28 and TRBJ2-3, is DVKVTQSSRYLVKRTGEKVFLECVQDMDHENMFWYRQDPGLGLRLIYFSYDVKMKEKGDIPEGYSVSREKKERFSLILESASTNQTSMYLCASSHRTGTDTQYFGPGTRLTVL.

The V and J genes are TRBV6-5 and TRBJ2-2; D unclear. The V and J ends lost 4 bases and 7 bases respectively, with 4 bases between them. The CDR3 sequence is 11 residues long. Germline CDR1 MNHEY, CDR2 SVGAGI. The CDR3 DNA follows: TGTGCCAGCAGTTTGAACGGGGAGCTGTTTTTT. This codes for CASSLNGELFF.

Notes on this clone: This sample includes further DNA sequences coding for the same CDR3. V is TRBV5-1 and J is TRBJ1-1, with D maybe TRBD1 (6 bases). V lost 2 bases and J 4 bases, leaving 9 bases between the germline ends. CDR3 size: 13 residues. Germline-derived CDR1 and CDR2 are SGHRS and YFSETQ. CDR3 sequence reads: CASSLEGGTEAFF. DNA of the CDR3: TGCGCCAGCAGCTTAGAAGGGGGCACTGAAGCTTTCTTT. Together with reference TRBV5-1 and TRBJ1-1, the CDR3 gives the full variable domain: KAGVTQTPRYLIKTRGQQVTLSCSPISGHRSVSWYQQTPGQGLQFLFEYFSETQRNKGNFPGRFSGRQFSNSRSEMNVSTLELGDSALYLCASSLEGGTEAFFGQGTRLTVV.

The genes are TRBV5-3 and TRBJ1-3; D is possibly TRBD1 (6 bases). TRBV5-3 belongs to the ORF category, with a function that is uncertain. The CDR3 is made up of 18 amino acids. The V and J ends lost 0 bases and 0 bases respectively, with 16 bases between them. The CDR3 is CARSLAQGPPSSGNTIYF. CDR3 bases: TGTGCCAGAAGCTTGGCGCAGGGGCCACCATCCTCTGGAAACACCATATATTTT.